The text below deals with one T cell receptor beta chain. These data are taken from a study of blood T cells in healthy people across ages. A J-beta primer mix and a sample-barcoded 5' primer were used in a second PCR of about 7 to 12 cycles. TCRdb called the 5' RACE reads again in MiXCR, with one record for every CDR3 protein. This table has about 2 million distinct CDR3 sequences, 49% appearing once. This CDR3 region has 17 residues. Germline-derived CDR1 and CDR2 are KGHDR and SFDVKD. Trimming took off 0 bases at V and 8 bases at J, with 20 bases between the two ends. This sequence joins TRBV24-1 and TRBJ2-3; D might be TRBD1 or TRBD2, each matching 7 bases. The specimen sequenced was blood. This clonotype originated in a woman aged 40 to 49 in good health. The CDR3 DNA is TGTGCCACCAGTGATTTGGGTCAGGGGGGAGGGATCTCTACGCAGTATTTT. Translating it yields CATSDLGQGGGISTQYF.